These 19 T cell receptor beta chains share one sample of origin, sequenced in a study of T-cell memory formation after mild COVID-19. TCRdb reanalysed the 5' RACE reads using MiXCR and keeps one entry per CDR3 protein. Among about 290,000 distinct CDR3 sequences listed, more than 15% were seen once. Input material: PBMCs or a T cell subset sorted from them (not recorded which). These receptors were obtained from a man in his late teens or twenties who had mild COVID-19 (a few samples of this study predate the infection). Cell type and time point are not known.

This clonotype has only a few counts. The chain couples TRBV7-2 to TRBJ1-5, with D perhaps matching TRBD1 (5 bases). V was cut by 1 base and J by 4 bases, with 14 bases left in between. Germline V gene lookup returns CDR1 SGHTA and CDR2 FQGNSA. The CDR3 has 16 residues. CDR3 region: CASSLEAGRTNQPQHF. CDR3 in DNA: TGTGCCAGCAGCTTAGAAGCGGGGCGGACAAATCAGCCCCAGCATTTT. The full variable domain, rest sourced from reference TRBV7-2 and TRBJ1-5, is GAGVSQSPSNKVTEKGKDVELRCDPISGHTALYWYRQSLGQGLEFLIYFQGNSAPDKSGLPSDRFSAERTGGSVSTLTIQRTQQEDSAVYLCASSLEAGRTNQPQHFGDGTRLSIL.

This clonotype was recorded a few times. The V gene is TRBV6-5, the J gene TRBJ2-1; 13 positions match TRBD2. In germline, CDR1 is MNHEY, CDR2 SVGAGI. CDR3 length equals 15 residues. V was pared by 5 bases and J by 4 bases, with 2 bases of the junction left unmatched. DNA for the CDR3: TGTGCCAGCAGTGGACTAGCGGGGGCTTACAATGAGCAGTTCTTC. Its translation: CASSGLAGAYNEQFF.

The CDR3 DNA reads as TGTGCCAGCTCACCCTACAGGGGGCTTGGATCACCCCTCCACTTT. As protein: CASSPYRGLGSPLHF. V usage is TRBV18 and J usage is TRBJ1-6, with TRBD1 matching over 9 bases. CDR1 is KGHSH and CDR2 is LQKENI in the germline V gene. The length of the CDR3 is 15 residues. Trimming took 3 bases from V and 10 from J; bases not matched to a gene: 7.

The V and J genes are TRBV4-1 and TRBJ2-3; 8 bases map to TRBD2. CDR1 is MGHRA, CDR2 YSYEKL, per germline. V was clipped by 2 bases and J by 6 bases; unmatched bases: 19. This CDR3 comprises 19 residues. Written as DNA, the CDR3 is TGCGCCAGCAGCCAAAAAGCCCCCGGTGAAGCGGGAGCCGATGATACGCAGTATTTT. Protein: CASSQKAPGEAGADDTQYF.

This clonotype was counted between two and nine times. The chain combines TRBV2 with TRBJ2-7; TRBD2 is a possible D gene (6 bases). Per germline, CDR1 SNHLY and CDR2 FYNNEI. Trimming cost V 6 bases and J 6 bases, with 12 bases left between them. The CDR3 contains 12 residues. This chain's CDR3 is CASRVGGGEQYF. The CDR3, as DNA: TGTGCCAGCAGGGTGGGGGGAGGCGAGCAGTACTTC.

This clonotype was found a few times. The rearrangement uses TRBV4-1 and TRBJ2-1; 7 bases are a match to TRBD1. The CDR3 sequence is 16 residues long. The ends lost 2 bases at V and 2 bases at J; junction bases unmatched: 6. Germline V lookup: CDR1 MGHRA, CDR2 YSYEKL. In DNA form, the CDR3 reads TGCGCCAGCAGCCAACTTGACAGGGACCCCTACAATGAGCAGTTCTTC. Translated, it gives CASSQLDRDPYNEQFF.

This clonotype was picked up a small number of times. The chain joins TRBV18 to TRBJ2-5; TRBD1 matches at 9 bases. CDR3 length: 15 amino acids. J was trimmed by 5 bases and V by 5 bases; bases with no gene match: 9. The germline V gene encodes CDR1 KGHSH and CDR2 LQKENI. CDR3 bases: TGTGCCAGCTCAACTCCGGGACAGGGTTTTGAGACCCAGTACTTC. Amino acids: CASSTPGQGFETQYF.

The chain joins TRBV5-5 to TRBJ1-1, with 7 bases matching TRBD1. The junction had 8 bases not matched to a gene; V was cut back by 2 bases and J by 10 bases. This CDR3 has 13 residues. Germline-derived CDR1 and CDR2 are SGHKS and YYEKEE (reference sequence). CDR3 DNA sequence: TGTGCCAGCAGCTTAAGGGAACAGGGGCGAGCTTTCTTT. It translates to CASSLREQGRAFF.

This clonotype has a handful of counts. The V call is TRBV2, the J call TRBJ2-7; the D gene is possibly TRBD1 (7 bases). Germline CDR1 SNHLY, CDR2 FYNNEI. V shed 6 bases and J shed 1 base, with 10 bases lying between them. This CDR3 contains 13 residues. In nucleotides, the CDR3 is TGTGCCAGCAGCGCAGGGGGGTCCTACGAGCAGTACGTC. It encodes CASSAGGSYEQYV.

J is TRBJ2-2 and V is TRBV7-9; D remains unclear. Looked up from germline, CDR1 is SEHNR and CDR2 is FQNEAQ (reference sequence). Trimming removed 2 bases at V and 5 bases at J, with 3 bases between. The length of the CDR3 is 12 residues. CDR3 region: CASSLFTGELFF. For the CDR3, the DNA is TGTGCCAGCAGCTTATTTACCGGGGAGCTGTTTTTT. Drawing the rest from reference TRBV7-9 and TRBJ2-2, the complete variable domain is DTGVSQNPRHKITKRGQNVTFRCDPISEHNRLYWYRQTLGQGPEFLTYFQNEAQLEKSRLLSDRFSAERPKGSFSTLEIQRTEQGDSAMYLCASSLFTGELFFGEGSRLTVL.

The chain employs TRBV11-3 and TRBJ2-1, with 8 bases that match TRBD2. The CDR3 runs to 13 residues. In germline, CDR1 is SGHNT, CDR2 YENEEA. The junction had 0 bases not matched to a gene; V was cut back by 2 bases and J by 6 bases. The CDR3 coding sequence is TGTGCCAGCAGCTTACGGGAGGGCAATGAGCAGTTCTTC. This translates into CASSLREGNEQFF.

The chain joins TRBV5-1 to TRBJ2-3, with 9 bases lining up with TRBD2. There are 14 residues in the CDR3. Germline CDR1 is SGHRS and CDR2 is YFSETQ. V shed 7 bases, J shed 5 bases, and the junction held 8 bases outside the gene matches. CDR3 amino acids: CASRGGVVGDTQYF. CDR3 sequence (DNA): TGCGCCAGCCGCGGGGGGGTCGTTGGAGATACGCAGTATTTT.

This rearrangement joins TRBV20-1 to TRBJ2-2, with D tentatively TRBD1 (5 bases). V was clipped by 5 bases and J by 3 bases, with 10 bases between them. Germline-derived CDR1 and CDR2 are DFQATT and SNEGSKA (reference sequence). CDR3 length: 13 amino acids. CDR3 bases: TGCAGTGCTCTGACAGAGTACACCGGGGAGCTGTTTTTT. It specifies CSALTEYTGELFF.

V usage is TRBV7-6 and J usage is TRBJ2-5; D ambiguous. Germline V gene sequence: CDR1 SGHVS, CDR2 FNYEAQ. The CDR3 totals 16 residues. The V gene lost 5 bases and the J gene lost 5 bases, with 21 bases spanning the gap. The CDR3 bases are TGTGCCAGCAGCCCGGAGATCCGAGGCTATGTGGAGACCCAGTACTTC. Amino acid sequence: CASSPEIRGYVETQYF.

This clonotype was counted a few times. V usage is TRBV27 and J usage is TRBJ1-1; D unclear. Trimming stripped 7 bases from V and 5 bases from J, with 26 bases between. Looked up from germline, CDR1 is MNHEY and CDR2 is SMNVEV (reference sequence). The CDR3 extends over 17 amino acids. CDR3 in DNA: TGTGCCAGCAACTTGAAGGGTTCCTGGCGGGTTGAGACTGAAGCTTTCTTT. Translating gives CASNLKGSWRVETEAFF.

V and J are TRBV5-1 and TRBJ2-6; the match to TRBD1 covers 9 bases. This CDR3 has 17 amino acids. Germline CDR1 reads SGHRS; CDR2 reads YFSETQ. V gave up 4 bases and J gave up 2 bases; unmatched junction bases: 7. The CDR3 nucleotides read TGCGCCAGCAGCGCCGGACAGGGGCTAACTGGGGCCAACGTCCTGACTTTC. Translation gives CASSAGQGLTGANVLTF.

The gene calls are TRBV4-1 and TRBJ1-2; D is perhaps TRBD1 (6 bases). This CDR3 is built from 13 residues. Deletions cut 3 bases from V and 8 bases from J, with 13 bases between. Germline V lookup: CDR1 MGHRA, CDR2 YSYEKL. The DNA of the CDR3 is TGCGCCAGCAGCCAGTTGGGGGCGCAAGGCTACACCTTC. Translating it yields CASSQLGAQGYTF.

The chain uses TRBV12-3 or TRBV12-4 and TRBJ2-1; no clear D gene. CDR3 length: 14 residues. V lost 5 bases, J lost 7 bases, and 15 bases lay in between. In DNA form, the CDR3 reads TGTGCCAGCAGTCCGCCGGGCCCTCTTAATGAGCAGTTCTTC. Its translation: CASSPPGPLNEQFF.

This rearrangement joins TRBV29-1 to TRBJ2-3, with TRBD1 matching over 11 bases. Germline values: CDR1 SQVTM, CDR2 ANQGSEA. The CDR3 consists of 15 residues. With V trimmed by 4 bases and J by 5 bases, 8 bases remained unmatched. DNA of the CDR3: TGCAGCGTTGGGAGGGACAGGGGGGTTATAGATACGCAGTATTTT. It yields the protein CSVGRDRGVIDTQYF.